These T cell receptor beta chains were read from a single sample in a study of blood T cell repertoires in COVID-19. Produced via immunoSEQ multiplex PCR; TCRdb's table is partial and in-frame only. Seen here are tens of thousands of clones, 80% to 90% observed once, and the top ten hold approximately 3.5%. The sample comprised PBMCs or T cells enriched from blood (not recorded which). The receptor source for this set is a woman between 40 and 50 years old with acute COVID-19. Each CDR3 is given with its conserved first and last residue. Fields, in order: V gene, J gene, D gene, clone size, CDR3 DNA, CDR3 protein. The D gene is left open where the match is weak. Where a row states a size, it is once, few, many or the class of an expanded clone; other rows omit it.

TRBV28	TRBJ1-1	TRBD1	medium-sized	TGTGCCAGCAGTCCTTTACAGGGGATGAACACTGAAGCTTTCTTT	CASSPLQGMNTEAFF
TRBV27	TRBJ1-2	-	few	TGTGCCAGCAGTCGGGAGGGTAACTATGGCTACACCTTC	CASSREGNYGYTF
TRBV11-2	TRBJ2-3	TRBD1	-	TGTGCCAGCAGCTTGGGGACAGGGCCCACAGATACGCAGTATTTT	CASSLGTGPTDTQYF
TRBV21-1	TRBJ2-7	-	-	TGTGCCAGCAGTCAAAAACCCCAGGGCTACGAGCAGTACTTC	CASSQKPQGYEQYF
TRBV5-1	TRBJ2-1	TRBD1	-	TGCGCCAGCAGCTCTGCGGGACAGGGTACCGAGCAGTTCTTC	CASSSAGQGTEQFF
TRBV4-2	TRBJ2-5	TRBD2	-	TGTGCCAGCAGCCTGGGACTAGCGGGAGCCCAAGAGACCCAGTACTTC	CASSLGLAGAQETQYF
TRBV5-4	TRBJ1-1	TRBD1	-	TGTGCTATCTCTTGGGACAGGGACACTGAAGCTTTCTTT	CAISWDRDTEAFF
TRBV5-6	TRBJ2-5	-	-	TGTGCCAGCAGCCGACAGACGGTCCGGGAGACCCAGTACTTC	CASSRQTVRETQYF
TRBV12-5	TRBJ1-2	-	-	TGTGCTAGTGCTCCGGACGCCGGGGGGAACTATGGCTACACCTTC	CASAPDAGGNYGYTF
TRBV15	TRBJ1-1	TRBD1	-	TGTGCCACCAGCAGAGATCTTTCAGGGGGCCTGGCTTTCTTT	CATSRDLSGGLAFF
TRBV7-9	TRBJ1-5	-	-	TGTGCCAGCAGCCGTTATAGCAATCAGCCCCAGCATTTT	CASSRYSNQPQHF
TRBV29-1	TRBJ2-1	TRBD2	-	TGCAGCGTCACGGGACTAGCGGGAGCCTCCTACAATGAGCAGTTCTTC	CSVTGLAGASYNEQFF
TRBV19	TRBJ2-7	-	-	TGTGCCAGTAGCATTGACAGAGACTACGAGCAGTACTTC	CASSIDRDYEQYF
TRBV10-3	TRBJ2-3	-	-	TGTGCCATCAGTGGCTTCGACAGGTCCACAGATACGCAGTATTTT	CAISGFDRSTDTQYF
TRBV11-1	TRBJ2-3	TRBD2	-	TGTGCCAGCAGCTCGCTAGCGGGGGGCCCCACAGATACGCAGTATTTT	CASSSLAGGPTDTQYF
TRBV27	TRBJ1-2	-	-	TGTGCCAGCAGTTTTGGGAGGGGTTGGGGCTACACCTTC	CASSFGRGWGYTF
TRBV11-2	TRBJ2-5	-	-	TGTGCCAGCAGCCCCCGGCCGACTAGTTCCCAAGAGACCCAGTACTTC	CASSPRPTSSQETQYF
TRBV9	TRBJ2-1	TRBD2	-	TGTGCCAGCAGCGTAGGTAGACTAGCGGGAGGGTTTAGCAATGAGCAGTTCTTC	CASSVGRLAGGFSNEQFF
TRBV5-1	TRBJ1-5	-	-	TGCGCCAGCAGCTTGGGTGCAGGTAGCAATCAGCCCCAGCATTTT	CASSLGAGSNQPQHF
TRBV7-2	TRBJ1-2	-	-	TGTGCCAGCAGCTCTCAGGGGCCGAGTAACTATGGCTACACCTTC	CASSSQGPSNYGYTF
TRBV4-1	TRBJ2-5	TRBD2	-	TGCGCCAGCAGCCAAGATTGGGGGGGGGAAGAGACCCAGTACTTC	CASSQDWGGEETQYF
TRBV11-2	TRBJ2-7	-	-	TGTGCCAGCAGCTTTGCGTTCTCCTACGAGCAGTACTTC	CASSFAFSYEQYF
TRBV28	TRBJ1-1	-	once	TGTGCCAGCATCAGACAGACGAACACTGAAGCTTTCTTT	CASIRQTNTEAFF
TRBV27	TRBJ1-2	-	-	TGTGCCAGCAGTTACAGGGCTACTAACTATGGCTACACCTTC	CASSYRATNYGYTF
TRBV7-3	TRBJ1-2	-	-	TGTGCCAGCAGCTTATCACCAGGAGGGCCTGTATTCACCTTC	CASSLSPGGPVFTF
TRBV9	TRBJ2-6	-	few	TGTGCCAGCAGCGTGACGGGAGACGGGGCCAACGTCCTGACTTTC	CASSVTGDGANVLTF
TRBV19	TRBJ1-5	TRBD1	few	TGTGCCAGTAGTCTCCGAAGCGGACAGGATAGCAATCAGCCCCAGCATTTT	CASSLRSGQDSNQPQHF
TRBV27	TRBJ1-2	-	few	TGTGCCAGCAGGAAGGAGGACTATGGCTACACCTTC	CASRKEDYGYTF
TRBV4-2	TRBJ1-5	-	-	TGTGCCAGCAGCCAAGATTCCGGGAGCCATCAGCCCCAGCATTTT	CASSQDSGSHQPQHF
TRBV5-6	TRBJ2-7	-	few	TGTGCCAGCAGCTCCCCGACCGAACCAAGGGGCTACTACGAGCAGTACTTC	CASSSPTEPRGYYEQYF
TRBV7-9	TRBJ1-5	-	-	TGTGCCAGCAGCTTAGACCGGAATCAGCCCCAGCATTTT	CASSLDRNQPQHF
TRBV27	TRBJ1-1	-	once	TGTGCCAGCAGCTTCTCTACAGCCGCTGCTGAAGCTTTCTTT	CASSFSTAAAEAFF
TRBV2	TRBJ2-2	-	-	TGTGCCAGCAGGGCCCCGGGGATTGAGGGCACCGGGGAGCTGTTTTTT	CASRAPGIEGTGELFF
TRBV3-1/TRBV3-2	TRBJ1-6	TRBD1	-	TGTGCCAGCAGTCGGACAGGTCCTGAGTCACCCCTCCACTTT	CASSRTGPESPLHF
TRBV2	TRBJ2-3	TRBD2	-	TGTGCCAGCAGCTATGGACTAGCACCAGATACGCAGTATTTT	CASSYGLAPDTQYF
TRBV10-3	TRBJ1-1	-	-	TGTGCCATCCGCAAAGAGAGGGACACTGAAGCTTTCTTT	CAIRKERDTEAFF
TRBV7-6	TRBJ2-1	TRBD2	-	TGTGCCAGCAGTTCACCCGGGACTAGCGTCTTCCTGGGGTCTTCCTACAATGAGCAGTTCTTC	CASSSPGTSVFLGSSYNEQFF
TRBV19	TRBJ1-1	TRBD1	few	TGTGCCAGTAGTACACCTGGACAGGGTAGTGAAGCTTTCTTT	CASSTPGQGSEAFF
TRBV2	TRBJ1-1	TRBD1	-	TGTGCCAGCAGCAAGCAGGGGGCTAGGAACACTGAAGCTTTCTTT	CASSKQGARNTEAFF
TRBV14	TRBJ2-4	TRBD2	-	TGTGCCAGCAGCCAGGGGACTAGAAAGAGCATTCAGTACTTC	CASSQGTRKSIQYF
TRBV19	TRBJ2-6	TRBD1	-	TGTGCCAGCCGACGACTCCCGGGACAGGGGGGTAGCTCTGGGGCCAACGTCCTGACTTTC	CASRRLPGQGGSSGANVLTF
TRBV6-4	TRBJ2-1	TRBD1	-	TGTGCCAGCAGTGACCGGGACAGGGGTGAGCAGTTCTTC	CASSDRDRGEQFF
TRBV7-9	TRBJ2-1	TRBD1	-	TGTGCCAGCAGCTTTGGACAGGGGGACAATGAGCAGTTCTTC	CASSFGQGDNEQFF
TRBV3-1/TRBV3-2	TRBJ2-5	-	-	TGTGCCAGCAGGCTCACTAGTAAAGAGACCCAGTACTTC	CASRLTSKETQYF
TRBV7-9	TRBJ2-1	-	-	TGTGCCAGCAGCCCCCAGGGAAATGAGCAGTTCTTC	CASSPQGNEQFF
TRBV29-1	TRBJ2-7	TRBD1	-	TGCAGCGTCCGAGCCGGGACAGGGTACGAGCAGTACTTC	CSVRAGTGYEQYF
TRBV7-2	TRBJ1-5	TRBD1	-	TGTGCCAGCAGCCTAGGGACAGGGATAAATCAGCCCCAGCATTTT	CASSLGTGINQPQHF
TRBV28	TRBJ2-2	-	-	TGTGCCAGCAGGCTTAGGCGGACCGGGGAGCTGTTTTTT	CASRLRRTGELFF
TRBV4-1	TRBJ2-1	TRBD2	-	TGCGCCAGCAGCCTCCGGACTAGCGGGACTGATGAGCAGTTCTTC	CASSLRTSGTDEQFF
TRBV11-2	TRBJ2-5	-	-	TGTGCCAGCAGCTCGGATAGCGGTCAGACCCAGTACTTC	CASSSDSGQTQYF
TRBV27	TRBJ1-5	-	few	TGTGCCAGCAGTTTAGGAGGCAGGAGGGGTCAGCCCCAGCATTTT	CASSLGGRRGQPQHF
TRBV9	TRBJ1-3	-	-	TGTGCCAGCAGCCCCAGCGGGAACTCTGGAAACACCATATATTTT	CASSPSGNSGNTIYF
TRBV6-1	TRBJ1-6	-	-	TGTGCCAGCAGTAAAGGACAGAGGACAATCTATAATTCACCCCTCCACTTT	CASSKGQRTIYNSPLHF
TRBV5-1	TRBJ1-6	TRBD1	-	TGCGCCAGCAGCCTAGCCGGGACAGGGTCTGATAATTCACCCCTCCACTTT	CASSLAGTGSDNSPLHF